This T cell receptor beta chain was captured by sequencing in a study of T cell responses to AZD1222 COVID-19 vaccine. TCRdb keeps only in-frame clones here, not all; method: immunoSEQ multiplex PCR. Here the sample spans 150,000 to 200,000 clones, about 90% being singletons. Unmatched junction bases numbered 12, after V lost 5 bases and J lost 2 bases. CDR3 length equals 17 residues. Germline assignment: CDR1 MNHNY and CDR2 SVGAGI (reference sequence). The origin of this receptor is an adult who received the AZD1222 COVID-19 vaccine. This sample comprised peripheral blood, obtained 28 days after the second AZD1222 dose. The chain links TRBV6-6 to TRBJ2-5, with 9 bases lining up with TRBD2. The CDR3 spells CASSRGMSGGSQETQYF. The DNA of the CDR3 is TGTGCCAGCAGTCGGGGGATGAGCGGGGGGTCTCAAGAGACCCAGTACTTC.